A single sample is the source of the 10 T cell receptor beta chains below, sequenced in a study of blood T cell repertoires in COVID-19. Clones were read by immunoSEQ multiplex PCR, and TCRdb kept only the in-frame ones, dropping some. The data contain 100,000 or so clones, about 86% of them singletons. The sample was peripheral blood. These receptors all come from a man older than 75 with acute or convalescent COVID-19.

The chain recombines TRBV18 with TRBJ2-5; D is uncertain. The ends were cut back, 4 bases at V and 3 bases at J, with 12 bases in the middle. This CDR3 contains 14 residues. Per germline, CDR1 KGHSH and CDR2 LQKENI. CDR3 bases: TGTGCCAGCTCACGGCAGCGAGGTAAAGAGACCCAGTACTTC. It codes for CASSRQRGKETQYF. Variable domain in full (rest from reference TRBV18 and TRBJ2-5): NAGVMQNPRHLVRRRGQEARLRCSPMKGHSHVYWYRQLPEEGLKFMVYLQKENIIDESGMPKERFSAEFPKEGPSILRIQQVVRGDSAAYFCASSRQRGKETQYFGPGTRLLVL.

The CDR3 bases are TGTGCCAGCTCACCAAACTCGGCGGGACTACAGGAGCTGTTTTTT. This gives the protein CASSPNSAGLQELFF. The chain recombines TRBV18 with TRBJ2-2; 7 bases align to TRBD2. CDR1 and CDR2 from the germline V gene are KGHSH and LQKENI. V gave up 2 bases and J gave up 10 bases; unmatched junction bases: 10. The CDR3 covers 15 residues.

V is TRBV4-2 and J is TRBJ2-3; no clear D gene. The length of the CDR3 is 16 residues. Trimming removed 1 base from V and 1 base from J, with 12 bases in between. Germline lookup yields CDR1 LGHNA and CDR2 YNFKEQ. Here the CDR3 reads CASSQVGRQRTDTQYF. CDR3 nucleotides: TGTGCCAGCAGCCAAGTTGGAAGACAACGCACAGATACGCAGTATTTT.

CDR3 sequence: CASSYGQNYGYTF. The CDR3 DNA follows: TGTGCCAGCAGTTATGGACAGAACTATGGCTACACCTTC. The chain carries TRBV6-2 or TRBV6-3 and TRBJ1-2; TRBD1 might be the D (6 bases). The CDR3 extends over 13 amino acids. The V and J ends lost 3 bases and 2 bases respectively, with 7 bases between them. Germline values: CDR1 MNHEY, CDR2 SVGEGT.

The gene calls are TRBV27 and TRBJ2-3; perhaps TRBD1 as D (5 bases). V was cut by 3 bases and J by 2 bases, with 12 bases left in between. This CDR3 has 15 amino acids. Germline CDR1 MNHEY, CDR2 SMNVEV (reference sequence). CDR3 coding DNA: TGTGCCAGCAGTTTTCGGGCAGGGCCCACAGATACGCAGTATTTT. Protein: CASSFRAGPTDTQYF.

This rearrangement joins TRBV7-9 to TRBJ1-1; D might be TRBD1 (6 bases). CDR1 SEHNR and CDR2 FQNEAQ come from the germline V gene (reference sequence). V was pared by 4 bases and J by 1 base, with 10 bases between. The CDR3 loop spans 14 amino acids. Here the CDR3 DNA reads TGTGCCAGCAGCTCCCCGGACAGGAACACTGAAGCTTTCTTT. This encodes CASSSPDRNTEAFF.

The chain's CDR3 is CASSPGTIVSYGYTF. The CDR3, as DNA: TGTGCCAGCTCACCTGGGACAATCGTTAGCTATGGCTACACCTTC. The chain uses TRBV18 and TRBJ1-2; D perhaps matches TRBD1 (6 bases). Trimming pared 3 bases from V and 4 bases from J, leaving 15 bases between. Germline CDR1 is KGHSH and CDR2 is LQKENI. The CDR3 consists of 15 residues.

J is TRBJ1-1 and V is TRBV7-9; TRBD1 aligns across 10 bases. Germline CDR1 SEHNR, CDR2 FQNEAQ (reference sequence). CDR3 length: 14 amino acids. J was trimmed by 4 bases and V by 3 bases; bases with no gene match: 2. The CDR3, as DNA: TGTGCCAGCAGCTTCCGGGACAGGGGCACTGAAGCTTTCTTT. Amino acids: CASSFRDRGTEAFF.

V is TRBV9 and J is TRBJ1-3; perhaps TRBD1 as D (5 bases). This CDR3 is 16 amino acids long. In germline, CDR1 is SGDLS, CDR2 YYNGEE. Deletions cut 0 bases from V and 0 bases from J, with 10 bases between. Here the CDR3 reads CASSVVGQISGNTIYF. The DNA for the CDR3 is TGTGCCAGCAGCGTAGTCGGACAAATCTCTGGAAACACCATATATTTT.

The chain links TRBV28 to TRBJ2-7; TRBD2 agrees at 14 bases. V gave up 5 bases and J gave up 12 bases; unmatched junction bases: 12. Per germline, CDR1 MDHEN and CDR2 SYDVKM. This CDR3 spans 15 amino acids. The CDR3 here is CASSTPGLAGGRGYF. CDR3 nucleotide sequence: TGTGCCAGCAGTACTCCCGGACTAGCGGGAGGACGGGGGTACTTC.